This T cell receptor beta chain appears in the sequencing data of a study of blood T cell repertoires in COVID-19. Only in-frame clones appear in the TCRdb table, and some are missing; sequencing was by immunoSEQ multiplex PCR. The sample yields some 270,000 clones, around 82% seen once. Participant age was roughly 18 to 89 years, and participants resided in approximately 25 US areas. The count of this clone is one. Germline V gene data show CDR1 as LNHDA and CDR2 as SQIVND (reference sequence). This CDR3 is built from 15 residues. J gave up 3 bases and V 4 bases, and 8 bases lay outside the gene matches.

This TCR was sampled from a man aged 45-65 years who had recovered from COVID-19. The V call is TRBV19, the J call TRBJ1-1; TRBD1 agrees at 7 bases. Sequencing was performed on PBMCs or T cells enriched from blood (not recorded which). CDR3 protein: CASSTDGDSYTEAFF. The CDR3 DNA is TGTGCCAGTAGTACAGACGGGGACAGTTACACTGAAGCTTTCTTT.